One sample yielded the 17 T cell receptor beta chains listed below, sequenced in a study of T-cell memory formation after mild COVID-19 (dated by TCRdb to the early 2020s). To prepare the library, 5' RACE was applied. Sequenced using an Illumina NovaSeq 6000. TCRdb's own reprocessing of the public reads used fastp at Q25 and MiXCR and kept productive beta chains. Each record represents a unique CDR3 protein, reported with the most common genes and DNA among its rows. The sample table contains under 700,000 distinct CDR3 sequences; only one count was recorded for 20% of them. The ten largest clonotypes hold around 13% of the sample. The sequencing sample was made of PBMCs or a T cell subset sorted from them (not recorded which). The source is an adult woman who had mild COVID-19 (a few samples of this study predate the infection). The sample titles of this study are shuffled in the database, so cell type and time point are left out; the donor was told from shared clones.

In its sample, this clonotype was seen a few times. V is TRBV30 and J is TRBJ2-7; D is unclear. This CDR3 has 13 amino acids. Between the trimmed V and J ends, which lost 3 bases and 2 bases, there was a span of 11 bases. Looked up from germline, CDR1 is GTSNPN and CDR2 is SVGIG (reference sequence). CDR3 nucleotides: TGTGCCTGGAGCGAGACCAGAACCTACGAGCAGTACTTC. Its translation is CAWSETRTYEQYF.

In its sample, this clonotype was seen once. This chain joins TRBV7-6 and TRBJ1-1; D gene uncertain. This CDR3 spans 14 amino acids. The germline V gene encodes CDR1 SGHVS and CDR2 FNYEAQ. V lost 6 bases and J lost 4, with 15 bases in between. CDR3 DNA sequence: TGTGCCAGCAGTGGCAACCGATGGGGCACTGAAGCTTTCTTT. This translates into CASSGNRWGTEAFF.

The rearrangement uses TRBV24-1 and TRBJ2-3; maybe TRBD2 (6 bases). V was clipped by 0 bases and J by 6 bases, with 9 bases between them. The germline V gene encodes CDR1 KGHDR and CDR2 SFDVKD. The CDR3 totals 14 residues. The CDR3 protein is CATSDLIGRDTQYF. The CDR3 DNA is TGTGCCACCAGTGATTTGATAGGGAGGGATACGCAGTATTTT.

The chain links TRBV24-1 to TRBJ1-1; 7 nucleotides agree with TRBD1. The trim removed 4 bases at V and 9 bases at J, leaving 4 bases unmatched. The CDR3 covers 12 residues. Germline V gene data show CDR1 as KGHDR and CDR2 as SFDVKD. DNA of the CDR3: TGTGCCACCAGTGACCCCAGGGGGAAAGCTTTCTTT. Translated: CATSDPRGKAFF.

This clonotype was counted a few times. V usage is TRBV5-1 and J usage is TRBJ2-5; TRBD1 matches 7 bases. Germline CDR1 is SGHRS and CDR2 is YFSETQ. CDR3 length: 14 amino acids. J was trimmed by 5 bases and V by 4 bases; bases with no gene match: 8. CDR3 region: CASSSGQEFETQYF. The CDR3 nucleotides read TGCGCCAGCAGCAGCGGACAGGAATTCGAGACCCAGTACTTC.

J is TRBJ2-7 and V is TRBV6-5; 10 bases align to TRBD1. The CDR3 is made up of 15 amino acids. The V gene's germline CDR1 is MNHEY and CDR2 SVGAGI. The V segment lost 7 bases and the J segment 1 base; nucleotides outside the gene matches: 7. The CDR3 protein is CASKMGQGSSYEQYF. The CDR3, as DNA: TGTGCCAGCAAAATGGGACAGGGGTCATCCTACGAGCAGTACTTC.

This clonotype was seen repeatedly, ten times or more. The J gene is TRBJ2-3, the V gene TRBV7-9, with no clear D. The V and J ends lost 5 bases and 0 bases respectively, with 12 bases between them. CDR3 length equals 15 residues. In germline, CDR1 is SEHNR, CDR2 FQNEAQ (reference sequence). CDR3 sequence reads: CASSGRQVSTDTQYF. CDR3 nucleotide sequence: TGTGCCAGCAGCGGCCGTCAGGTTAGCACAGATACGCAGTATTTT.

The sample holds a few counts of this clonotype. The gene calls are TRBV7-9 and TRBJ1-2; 8 bases match TRBD1. Trimming cost V 5 bases and J 5 bases; bases outside gene matches: 19. This CDR3 has 18 amino acids. Germline-derived CDR1 and CDR2 are SEHNR and FQNEAQ (reference sequence). The CDR3 nucleotides read TGTGCCAGCAGCCGAGGGGGGTACGGACAGGGAGGACTTTATGGCTACACCTTC. Translating it yields CASSRGGYGQGGLYGYTF.

Only a few counts were recorded for this clonotype. This chain joins TRBV21-1 and TRBJ1-4; TRBD1, as called in the table, went unchecked against the DNA. TRBV21-1 is recorded as a pseudogene. The CDR3 sequence is 19 residues long. CDR3 sequence reads: CASSIPGTLFFSTNEKLFF. The CDR3 coding sequence is TGTGCCAGCAGCATCCCCGGGACACTTTTCTTTTCAACTAATGAAAAACTGTTTTTT.

The sample holds a few counts of this clonotype. The chain recombines TRBV12-3 or TRBV12-4 with TRBJ1-3; D is undetermined. The CDR3 loop spans 14 amino acids. With 2 bases removed from V and 0 bases from J, the gap between germline ends came to 5 bases. Written as DNA, the CDR3 is TGTGCCAGCAGTTTATGGAGCTCTGGAAACACCATATATTTT. Translated: CASSLWSSGNTIYF.

The rearrangement uses TRBV15 and TRBJ2-5, with TRBD1 identical over 7 bases. The germline V gene has CDR1 LNHNV and CDR2 YYDKDF (reference sequence). The CDR3 is 13 amino acids. J lost 2 bases, V lost 8 bases, and 5 bases had no gene match. CDR3 sequence (DNA): TGTGCCACCGGACAGGAGCTACAAGAGACCCAGTACTTC. Amino acids: CATGQELQETQYF.

A few counts support this clonotype. The chain has TRBV20-1 and TRBJ1-1, with D tentatively TRBD1 (5 bases). V dropped 7 bases and J dropped 9 bases, with 18 bases sitting between them. The CDR3 covers 12 residues. CDR1 is DFQATT and CDR2 is SNEGSKA in the germline V gene (reference sequence). The CDR3 here is CSGPSGGGKAFF. The CDR3 region has the DNA TGCAGTGGTCCCTCCGGGGGGGGGAAAGCTTTCTTT.

The chain has TRBV6-1 and TRBJ1-1, with D perhaps matching TRBD1 (6 bases). With 3 bases removed from V and 4 bases from J, the gap between germline ends came to 12 bases. CDR3 length: 14 residues. Germline V lookup: CDR1 MNHNS, CDR2 SASEGT. CDR3 protein: CASSDHRDATEAFF. The CDR3 region has the DNA TGTGCCAGCAGTGATCACAGGGATGCCACTGAAGCTTTCTTT.

V usage is TRBV5-6 and J usage is TRBJ2-1; the match to TRBD2 covers 10 bases. In germline, CDR1 is SGHDT, CDR2 YYEEEE. The J segment lost 10 bases and the V segment lost 1 base, leaving 14 bases of the junction unmatched. There are 17 residues in the CDR3. The CDR3 nucleotides read TGTGCCAGCAGCTTGCGCAGGACTAGCGGCAGCTCCTACGAGCAGTTCTTC. Protein: CASSLRRTSGSSYEQFF.

This clonotype was seen a handful of times. The chain is built from TRBV7-8 and TRBJ2-7, with TRBD2 identical over 11 bases. V dropped 5 bases and J dropped 5; count of bases not matched to a gene: 8. Germline V gives CDR1 SGHVS, CDR2 FQNEAQ. The CDR3 consists of 15 residues. The CDR3 coding sequence is TGTGCCAGCAGCCGAAAGACTAGCGGGATACACGAGCAGTACTTC. Its protein product is CASSRKTSGIHEQYF. Full variable domain (missing parts from reference TRBV7-8 and TRBJ2-7): GAGVSQSPRYKVAKRGQDVALRCDPISGHVSLFWYQQALGQGPEFLTYFQNEAQLDKSGLPSDRFFAERPEGSVSTLKIQRTQQEDSAVYLCASSRKTSGIHEQYFGPGTRLTVT.

This clonotype occurred a few times. J is TRBJ2-2 and V is TRBV12-3 or TRBV12-4, with D possibly matching TRBD1 (5 bases). V lost 3 bases and J lost 5, with 10 bases in between. The CDR3 sequence is 14 residues long. The CDR3 region has the DNA TGTGCCAGCAGTTTGGGGCCCCAAACCGGGGAGCTGTTTTTT. This translates into CASSLGPQTGELFF.

The chain is built from TRBV7-6 and TRBJ1-1, with D possibly matching TRBD1 (5 bases). V was cut by 5 bases and J by 4 bases, with 23 bases left in between. This CDR3 is 17 amino acids long. The germline V gene encodes CDR1 SGHVS and CDR2 FNYEAQ. This CDR3 reads CASSPWWGDGRGTEAFF. In DNA, the CDR3 is TGTGCCAGCAGCCCCTGGTGGGGGGACGGTAGAGGCACTGAAGCTTTCTTT. Variable domain in full (rest from reference TRBV7-6 and TRBJ1-1): GAGVSQSPRYKVTKRGQDVALRCDPISGHVSLYWYRQALGQGPEFLTYFNYEAQQDKSGLPNDRFSAERPEGSISTLTIQRTEQRDSAMYRCASSPWWGDGRGTEAFFGQGTRLTVV.